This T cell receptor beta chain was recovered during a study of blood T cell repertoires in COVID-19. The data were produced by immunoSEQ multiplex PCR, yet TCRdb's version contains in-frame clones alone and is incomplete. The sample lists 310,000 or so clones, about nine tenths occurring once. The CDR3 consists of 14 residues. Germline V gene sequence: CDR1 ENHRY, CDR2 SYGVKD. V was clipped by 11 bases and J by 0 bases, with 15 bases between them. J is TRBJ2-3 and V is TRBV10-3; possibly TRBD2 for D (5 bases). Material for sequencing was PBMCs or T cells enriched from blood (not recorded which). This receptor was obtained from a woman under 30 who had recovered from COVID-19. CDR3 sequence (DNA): TGTGCCTCTTACGGAGGTTGGAGCACAGATACGCAGTATTTT. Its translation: CASYGGWSTDTQYF.